What follows are 17 T cell receptor beta chains derived from one specimen sequenced in a study of T-cell memory formation after mild COVID-19 (dated by TCRdb to the early 2020s). The library was prepared using 5' RACE. Sequencing used an Illumina NovaSeq 6000. TCRdb itself trimmed the public reads at Q25 with fastp, ran MiXCR and retained productive beta chains. Each CDR3 protein appears once, grouped with its most common genes and DNA. The sample includes 150,000 to 200,000 distinct CDR3 sequences, with around 20% observed a single time. The top ten clones comprise more than 3% of the sample. The sample comprised PBMCs or a T cell subset sorted from them (not recorded which). These receptors were taken from a man younger than 35 who had mild COVID-19 (a few samples of this study predate the infection). The sample titles of this study are shuffled in the database, so cell type and time point are left out; the donor was told from shared clones.

The chain employs TRBV29-1 and TRBJ2-5; possible D gene TRBD1, 6 bases. Looked up from germline, CDR1 is SQVTM and CDR2 is ANQGSEA. This CDR3 region has 13 residues. Trimming removed 3 bases at V and 4 bases at J, with 12 bases between. The CDR3, as DNA: TGCAGCGTTGACCCAGGGGAGCGAGAGACCCAGTACTTC. As protein: CSVDPGERETQYF. Combining the CDR3 with reference TRBV29-1 and TRBJ2-5 gives the whole variable domain SAVISQKPSRDICQRGTSLTIQCQVDSQVTMMFWYRQQPGQSLTLIATANQGSEATYESGFVIDKFPISRPNLTFSTLTVSNMSPEDSSIYLCSVDPGERETQYFGPGTRLLVL.

This clonotype was recorded a few times. V and J are TRBV7-2 and TRBJ2-1; D is perhaps TRBD2 (5 bases). In germline, CDR1 is SGHTA, CDR2 FQGNSA. CDR3 length: 15 residues. Trimming cost V 5 bases and J 5 bases, with 16 bases left between them. The CDR3 bases are TGTGCCAGCAGCCGAAACCCACAGCGGCACAATGAGCAGTTCTTC. Translation gives CASSRNPQRHNEQFF.

This clonotype was observed a few times. The chain recombines TRBV5-1 with TRBJ2-1; D possibly corresponds to TRBD2 (7 bases). The CDR3 spans 13 residues. CDR1 and CDR2 from the germline V gene are SGHRS and YFSETQ. The ends were cut back, 4 bases at V and 8 bases at J, with 13 bases in the middle. CDR3 bases: TGCGCCAGCAGCGGACTAGGGGGTGATGAGCAGTTCTTC. Translating gives CASSGLGGDEQFF.

V and J are TRBV7-9 and TRBJ2-3; 11 nucleotides align to TRBD1. Looked up from germline, CDR1 is SEHNR and CDR2 is FQNEAQ (reference sequence). Trimming cost V 5 bases and J 3 bases; bases outside gene matches: 10. This CDR3 spans 17 amino acids. The CDR3 reads CASSRWPGTGGTDTQYF. Written as DNA, the CDR3 is TGTGCCAGCAGCCGTTGGCCCGGGACAGGGGGGACAGATACGCAGTATTTT.

This clonotype has just a few counts. V is TRBV6-5 and J is TRBJ1-4; 7 bases line up with TRBD1. Trimming removed 6 bases from V and 13 bases from J; junction bases left unmatched: 11. Germline CDR1 reads MNHEY; CDR2 reads SVGAGI. The CDR3 length is 13 residues. CDR3 in amino acids: CASRTIDREGLFF. The CDR3 nucleotides read TGTGCCAGCAGGACGATTGACAGGGAAGGACTGTTTTTT.

The CDR3 is CASSRTSGATDTQYF. The CDR3 DNA sequence: TGCGCCAGCAGCCGGACTAGCGGGGCGACAGATACGCAGTATTTT. The chain uses TRBV5-1 and TRBJ2-3; 12 nucleotides align to TRBD2. CDR1 is SGHRS and CDR2 is YFSETQ in the germline V gene. The CDR3 has 15 amino acids. Trimming removed 4 bases from V and 3 bases from J; junction bases left unmatched: 3.

This clonotype occurred once. The chain has TRBV7-9 and TRBJ2-3, with 7 bases that match TRBD1. The CDR3 runs to 14 residues. Germline assignment: CDR1 SEHNR and CDR2 FQNEAQ (reference sequence). J was trimmed by 2 bases and V by 7 bases; bases with no gene match: 6. The DNA of the CDR3 is TGTGCCAGCACCGGGACAGCCTACACAGATACGCAGTATTTT. The encoded protein is CASTGTAYTDTQYF. The entire variable domain, with the rest obtained from reference TRBV7-9 and TRBJ2-3, is as follows: DTGVSQNPRHKITKRGQNVTFRCDPISEHNRLYWYRQTLGQGPEFLTYFQNEAQLEKSRLLSDRFSAERPKGSFSTLEIQRTEQGDSAMYLCASTGTAYTDTQYFGPGTRLTVL.

This clonotype was seen more than once but under ten times. This chain connects TRBV12-3 or TRBV12-4 to TRBJ2-7, with no clear D. The V end lost 5 bases, the J end lost 5 bases, and 10 bases lay between the germline ends. The CDR3 loop spans 12 amino acids. CDR3 in amino acids: CASSPRFDEQYF. The DNA of the CDR3 is TGTGCCAGCAGTCCCCGTTTCGACGAGCAGTACTTC.

The V call is TRBV28, the J call TRBJ2-5, with D tentatively TRBD2 (5 bases). V shed 2 bases and J shed 4 bases, with 14 bases lying between them. Germline V gene lookup returns CDR1 MDHEN and CDR2 SYDVKM. This CDR3 contains 15 residues. This CDR3 reads CASSLSGRGRETQYF. DNA for the CDR3: TGTGCCAGCAGTTTAAGCGGCCGCGGGCGAGAGACCCAGTACTTC.

This clonotype was seen a handful of times. The chain links TRBV7-6 to TRBJ1-2; D is perhaps TRBD1 (6 bases). Per germline, CDR1 SGHVS and CDR2 FNYEAQ. The CDR3 totals 15 residues. V was cut by 2 bases and J by 3 bases, with 13 bases left in between. The CDR3 DNA reads TGTGCCAGCAGCTTACGATACTCAGGGGACTATGGCTACACCTTC. It specifies CASSLRYSGDYGYTF.

The chain combines TRBV6-6 with TRBJ2-7; D might be TRBD1 (6 bases). Germline V gene sequence: CDR1 MNHNY, CDR2 SVGAGI (reference sequence). The CDR3 consists of 15 residues. V was clipped by 2 bases and J by 0 bases, with 11 bases between them. As DNA, the CDR3 is TGTGCCAGCAGTTACATAGGGGGTAGCTCCTACGAGCAGTACGTC. Protein: CASSYIGGSSYEQYV.

This clonotype was seen a few times. V is TRBV5-5 and J is TRBJ2-1; 7 bases are shared with TRBD2. The CDR3 sequence is 14 residues long. V gave up 7 bases and J gave up 6 bases; unmatched junction bases: 10. CDR1 and CDR2 from the germline V gene are SGHKS and YYEKEE (reference sequence). CDR3 nucleotides: TGTGCCAGCCGGACTAGTCCCCAATCCAATGAGCAGTTCTTC. It encodes CASRTSPQSNEQFF.

This clonotype was recorded a few times. The chain recombines TRBV6-5 with TRBJ1-4, with D uncertain. CDR3 length: 14 residues. V was cut by 6 bases and J by 7 bases, with 15 bases left in between. Germline CDR1 and CDR2: MNHEY and SVGAGI. Here the CDR3 DNA reads TGTGCCAGCAGACGGGCCTCTCCGAGTGAAAAACTGTTTTTT. It specifies CASRRASPSEKLFF.

This chain joins TRBV2 and TRBJ2-3; 8 nucleotides line up with TRBD1. V was pared by 5 bases and J by 3 bases, with 7 bases of the junction left unmatched. This CDR3 spans 15 amino acids. Germline loops: CDR1 SNHLY, CDR2 FYNNEI. This CDR3 is CASSYTDRGTDTQYF. The CDR3 DNA follows: TGTGCCAGCAGTTACACCGACAGGGGTACAGATACGCAGTATTTT.

The rearrangement links TRBV4-2 to TRBJ2-3, with 9 bases matching TRBD1. J lost 4 bases, V lost 4 bases, and 6 bases had no gene match. The CDR3 totals 15 residues. CDR1 is LGHNA, CDR2 YNFKEQ, per germline. The CDR3 DNA is TGTGCCAGCAGCCGGGACAGGGAAGCGTCAGATACGCAGTATTTT. Its protein is CASSRDREASDTQYF.

This clonotype was counted a few times. J is TRBJ2-7 and V is TRBV5-1; D perhaps matches TRBD1 (6 bases). The germline CDR1 and CDR2 sequences are SGHRS and YFSETQ. Between the trimmed V and J ends, which lost 3 bases and 2 bases, there was a span of 18 bases. The CDR3 length is 16 residues. The CDR3 region is CASSWTGTILTYEQYF. The CDR3 DNA reads as TGCGCCAGCAGCTGGACGGGGACAATCCTTACCTACGAGCAGTACTTC.

The chain employs TRBV5-1 and TRBJ1-4, with TRBD1 matching 8 bases. This CDR3 is 14 amino acids long. CDR1 is SGHRS, CDR2 YFSETQ, per germline. J was trimmed by 4 bases and V by 4 bases; bases with no gene match: 3. CDR3 sequence: CASSTGQVNEKLFF. The CDR3 DNA sequence: TGCGCCAGCAGCACGGGACAGGTTAATGAAAAACTGTTTTTT. The full variable domain, rest sourced from reference TRBV5-1 and TRBJ1-4, is KAGVTQTPRYLIKTRGQQVTLSCSPISGHRSVSWYQQTPGQGLQFLFEYFSETQRNKGNFPGRFSGRQFSNSRSEMNVSTLELGDSALYLCASSTGQVNEKLFFGSGTQLSVL.